The clone carrying this T cell receptor beta chain was found once. The germline V gene encodes CDR1 LGHNA and CDR2 YSLEER. Trimming cost V 0 bases and J 0 bases, with 17 bases left between them. The CDR3 loop spans 19 amino acids. This sample is part of a study of shared clonotypes between healthy human individuals. Profiling relied on immunoSEQ multiplex PCR, and the TCRdb table lists in-frame clones only, not all of them. The table records roughly 2.5 million clones, around nine tenths of them present only once. The sample taken for sequencing was naive CD4+ T cells sorted from blood. The subset here: CD45RA+ positively selected. The rearrangement uses TRBV4-3 and TRBJ2-2; the D call may be TRBD1 or TRBD2 (5 bases each). This TCR derives from a man between 18 and 29 years old in good health. CDR3 sequence: CASSQDHGATGTNTGELFF. DNA for the CDR3: TGCGCCAGCAGCCAAGATCACGGGGCGACGGGGACGAACACCGGGGAGCTGTTTTTT.